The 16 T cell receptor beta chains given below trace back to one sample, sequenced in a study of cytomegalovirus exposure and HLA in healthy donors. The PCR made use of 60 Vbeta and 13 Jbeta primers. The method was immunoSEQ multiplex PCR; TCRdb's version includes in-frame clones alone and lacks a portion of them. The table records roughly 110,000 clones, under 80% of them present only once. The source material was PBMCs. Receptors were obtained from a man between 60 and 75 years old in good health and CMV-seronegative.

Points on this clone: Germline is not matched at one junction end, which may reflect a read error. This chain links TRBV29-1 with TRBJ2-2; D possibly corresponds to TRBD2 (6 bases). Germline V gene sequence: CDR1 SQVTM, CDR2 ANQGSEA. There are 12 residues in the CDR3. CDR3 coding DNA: TGCAGCTTACGATTAAACACCGGGGGGCTGTTTTTT. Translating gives CSLRLNTGGLFF.

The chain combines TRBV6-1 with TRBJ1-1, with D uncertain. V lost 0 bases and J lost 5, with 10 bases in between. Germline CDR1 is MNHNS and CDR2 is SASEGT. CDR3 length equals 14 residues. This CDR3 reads CASSEAPGWTEAFF. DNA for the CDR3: TGTGCCAGCAGTGAAGCCCCGGGTTGGACTGAAGCTTTCTTT.

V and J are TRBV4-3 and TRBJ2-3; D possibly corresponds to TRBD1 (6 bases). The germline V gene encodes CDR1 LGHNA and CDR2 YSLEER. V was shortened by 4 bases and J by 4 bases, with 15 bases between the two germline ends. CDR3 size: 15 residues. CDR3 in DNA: TGCGCCAGCAGCCCTCGGACAGAAACCTCAGATACGCAGTATTTT. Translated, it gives CASSPRTETSDTQYF.

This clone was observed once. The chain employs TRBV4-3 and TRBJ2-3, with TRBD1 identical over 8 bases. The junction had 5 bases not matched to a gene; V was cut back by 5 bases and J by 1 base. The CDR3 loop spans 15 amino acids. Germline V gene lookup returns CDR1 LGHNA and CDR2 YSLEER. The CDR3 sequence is CASSDPGQGTDTQYF. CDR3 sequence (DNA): TGCGCCAGCAGCGACCCGGGACAGGGCACAGATACGCAGTATTTT.

The CDR3 coding sequence is TGTGCCAGCAGCGTAGATGGTCGGGTCAGCGGCTACAATGAGCAGTTCTTC. Its protein is CASSVDGRVSGYNEQFF. The chain links TRBV9 to TRBJ2-1; D is perhaps TRBD2 (5 bases). Germline CDR1 is SGDLS and CDR2 is YYNGEE. This CDR3 spans 17 amino acids. Trimming left V 0 bases short and J 3 bases short, with 16 bases between.

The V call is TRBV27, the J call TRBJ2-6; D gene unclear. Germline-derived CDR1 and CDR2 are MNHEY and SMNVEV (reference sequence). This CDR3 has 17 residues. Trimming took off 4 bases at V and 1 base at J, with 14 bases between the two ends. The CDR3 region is CASSSQVTGSGANVLTF. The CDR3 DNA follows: TGTGCCAGCAGTTCCCAGGTAACTGGTTCTGGGGCCAACGTCCTGACTTTC.

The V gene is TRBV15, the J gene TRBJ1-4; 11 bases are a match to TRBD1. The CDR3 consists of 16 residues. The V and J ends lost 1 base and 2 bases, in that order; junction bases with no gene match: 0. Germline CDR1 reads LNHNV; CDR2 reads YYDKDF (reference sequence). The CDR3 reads CATSRGDRGTNEKLFF. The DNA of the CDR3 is TGTGCCACCAGCAGAGGGGACAGGGGGACTAATGAAAAACTGTTTTTT.

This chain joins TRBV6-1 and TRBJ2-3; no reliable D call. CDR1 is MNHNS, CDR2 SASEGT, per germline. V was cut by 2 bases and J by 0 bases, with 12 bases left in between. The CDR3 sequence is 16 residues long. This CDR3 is CASSEIPPGSTDTQYF. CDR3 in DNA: TGTGCCAGCAGTGAAATCCCCCCAGGTAGCACAGATACGCAGTATTTT.

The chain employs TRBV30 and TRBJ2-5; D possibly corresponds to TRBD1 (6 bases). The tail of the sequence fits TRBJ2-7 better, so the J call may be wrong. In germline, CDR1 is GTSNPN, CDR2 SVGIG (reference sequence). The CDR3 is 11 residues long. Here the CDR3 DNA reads TGTGCCTTTTCGGGACACAACGAGCAGTACTTC. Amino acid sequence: CAFSGHNEQYF.

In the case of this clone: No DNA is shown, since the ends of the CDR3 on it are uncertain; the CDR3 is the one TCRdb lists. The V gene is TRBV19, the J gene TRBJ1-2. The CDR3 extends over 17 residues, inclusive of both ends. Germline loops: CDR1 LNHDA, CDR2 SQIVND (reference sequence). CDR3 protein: CASSILRARGGNYGYTF.

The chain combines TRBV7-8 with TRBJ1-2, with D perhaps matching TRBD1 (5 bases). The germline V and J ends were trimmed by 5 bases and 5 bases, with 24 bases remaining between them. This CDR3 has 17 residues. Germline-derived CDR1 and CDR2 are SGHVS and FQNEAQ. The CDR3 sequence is CASSVSLPSGAGYGYTF. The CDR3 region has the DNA TGTGCCAGCAGCGTCAGCCTCCCTTCCGGGGCGGGGTATGGCTACACCTTC.

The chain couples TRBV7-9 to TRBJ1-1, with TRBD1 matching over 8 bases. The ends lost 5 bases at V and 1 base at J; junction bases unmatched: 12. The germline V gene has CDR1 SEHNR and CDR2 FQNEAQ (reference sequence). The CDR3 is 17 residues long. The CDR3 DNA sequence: TGTGCCAGCAGCCCGGGGCAGGGGGCGCGAGGGAACACTGAAGCTTTCTTT. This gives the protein CASSPGQGARGNTEAFF.

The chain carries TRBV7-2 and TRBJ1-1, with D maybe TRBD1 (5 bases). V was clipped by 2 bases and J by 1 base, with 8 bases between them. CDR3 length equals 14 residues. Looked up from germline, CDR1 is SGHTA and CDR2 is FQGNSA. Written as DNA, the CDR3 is TGTGCCAGCAGCTTATCAGGGCCGAACACTGAAGCTTTCTTT. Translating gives CASSLSGPNTEAFF.

CDR3 sequence: CASSTAGRVYGYTF. CDR3 nucleotides: TGTGCCAGTAGTACCGCGGGGAGGGTCTATGGCTACACCTTC. This chain connects TRBV19 to TRBJ1-2, with unresolved D. Germline V gives CDR1 LNHDA, CDR2 SQIVND (reference sequence). V lost 4 bases to trimming and J lost 4 bases, with 13 bases between them. CDR3 length: 14 residues.

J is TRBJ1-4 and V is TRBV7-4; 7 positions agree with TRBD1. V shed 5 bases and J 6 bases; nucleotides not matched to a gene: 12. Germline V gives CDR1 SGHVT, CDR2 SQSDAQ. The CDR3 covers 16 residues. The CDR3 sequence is CASSTYRGGVDEKLFF. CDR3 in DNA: TGTGCCAGCAGCACGTACAGGGGTGGGGTGGATGAAAAACTGTTTTTT.

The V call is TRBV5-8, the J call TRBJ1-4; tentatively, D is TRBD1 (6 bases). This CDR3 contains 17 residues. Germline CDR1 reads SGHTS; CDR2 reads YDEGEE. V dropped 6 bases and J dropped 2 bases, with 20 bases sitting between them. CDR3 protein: CASNFPVGAGTNEKLFF. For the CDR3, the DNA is TGTGCCAGCAACTTTCCCGTGGGGGCAGGCACTAATGAAAAACTGTTTTTT.